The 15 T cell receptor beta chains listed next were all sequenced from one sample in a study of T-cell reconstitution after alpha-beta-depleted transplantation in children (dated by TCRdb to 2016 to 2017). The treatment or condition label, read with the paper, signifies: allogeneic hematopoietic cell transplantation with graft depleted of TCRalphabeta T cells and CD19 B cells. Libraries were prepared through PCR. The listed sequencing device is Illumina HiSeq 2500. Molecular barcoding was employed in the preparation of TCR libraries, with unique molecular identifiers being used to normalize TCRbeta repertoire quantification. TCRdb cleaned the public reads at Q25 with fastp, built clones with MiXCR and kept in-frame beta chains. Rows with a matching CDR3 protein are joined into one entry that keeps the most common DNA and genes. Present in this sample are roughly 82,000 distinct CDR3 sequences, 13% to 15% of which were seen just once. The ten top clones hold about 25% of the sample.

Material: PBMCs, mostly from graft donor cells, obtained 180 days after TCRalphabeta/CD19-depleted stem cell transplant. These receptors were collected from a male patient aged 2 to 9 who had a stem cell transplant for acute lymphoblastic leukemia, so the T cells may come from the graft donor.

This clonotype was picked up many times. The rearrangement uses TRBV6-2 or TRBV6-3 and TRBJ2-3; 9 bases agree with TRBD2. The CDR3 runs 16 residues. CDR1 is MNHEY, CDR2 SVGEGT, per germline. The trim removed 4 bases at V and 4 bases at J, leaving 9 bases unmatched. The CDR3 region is CASSSLGTSFADTQYF. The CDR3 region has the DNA TGTGCCAGCAGTTCCCTCGGGACTAGCTTCGCAGATACGCAGTATTTT.

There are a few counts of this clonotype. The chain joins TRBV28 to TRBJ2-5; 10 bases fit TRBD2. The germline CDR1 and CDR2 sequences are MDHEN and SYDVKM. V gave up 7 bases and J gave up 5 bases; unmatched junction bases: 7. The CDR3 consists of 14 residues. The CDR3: CASMERGGRETQYF. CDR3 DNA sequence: TGTGCCAGCATGGAGCGGGGGGGCCGGGAGACCCAGTACTTC.

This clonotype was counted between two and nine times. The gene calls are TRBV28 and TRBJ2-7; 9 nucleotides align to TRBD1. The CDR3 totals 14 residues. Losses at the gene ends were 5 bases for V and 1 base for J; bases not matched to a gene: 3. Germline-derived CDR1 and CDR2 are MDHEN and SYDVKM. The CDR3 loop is CASSNRGRSYEQYF. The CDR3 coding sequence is TGTGCCAGCAGTAACAGGGGGCGGTCCTACGAGCAGTACTTC.

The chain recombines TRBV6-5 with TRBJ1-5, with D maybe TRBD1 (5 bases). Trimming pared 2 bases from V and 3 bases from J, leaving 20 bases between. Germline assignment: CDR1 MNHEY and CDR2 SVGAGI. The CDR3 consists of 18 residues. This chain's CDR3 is CASSYPRDALHLNQPQHF. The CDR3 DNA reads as TGTGCCAGCAGTTACCCCCGGGACGCATTACATCTCAATCAGCCCCAGCATTTT.

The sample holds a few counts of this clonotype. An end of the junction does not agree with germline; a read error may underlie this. CDR3: CASSLVDSSEAFF. CDR3 nucleotide sequence: TGTGCTAGCAGCTTGGTGGACAGTTCTGAAGCTTTCTTT. V and J are TRBV7-7 and TRBJ1-1; a possible D gene is TRBD1 (6 bases). This CDR3 has 13 amino acids. Germline V lookup: CDR1 SSHAT, CDR2 FNYEAQ (reference sequence).

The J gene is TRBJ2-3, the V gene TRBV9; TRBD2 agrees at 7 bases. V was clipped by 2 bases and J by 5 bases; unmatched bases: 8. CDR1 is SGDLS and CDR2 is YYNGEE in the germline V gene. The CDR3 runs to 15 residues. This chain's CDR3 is CASSVFTSAGDTQYF. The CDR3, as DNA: TGTGCCAGCAGCGTCTTTACTAGCGCCGGAGATACGCAGTATTTT.

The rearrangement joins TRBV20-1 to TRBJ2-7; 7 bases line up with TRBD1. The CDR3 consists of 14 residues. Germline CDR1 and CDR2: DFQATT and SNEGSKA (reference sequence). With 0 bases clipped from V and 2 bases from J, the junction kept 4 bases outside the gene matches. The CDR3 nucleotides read TGCAGTGCTAGAGATTTGGGACAGACCTACGAGCAGTACTTC. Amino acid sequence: CSARDLGQTYEQYF.

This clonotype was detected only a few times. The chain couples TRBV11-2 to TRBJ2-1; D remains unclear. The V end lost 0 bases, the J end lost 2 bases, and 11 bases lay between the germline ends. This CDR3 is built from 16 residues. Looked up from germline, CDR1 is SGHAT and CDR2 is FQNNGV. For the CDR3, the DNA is TGTGCCAGCAGCTTAGATCTGACTGGACCCTACAATGAGCAGTTCTTC. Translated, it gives CASSLDLTGPYNEQFF.

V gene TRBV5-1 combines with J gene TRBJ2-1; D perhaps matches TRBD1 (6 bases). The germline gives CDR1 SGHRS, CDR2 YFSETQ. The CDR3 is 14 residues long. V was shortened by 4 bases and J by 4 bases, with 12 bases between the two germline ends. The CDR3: CASSLGQPYNEQFF. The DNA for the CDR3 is TGCGCCAGCAGCCTCGGACAGCCGTACAATGAGCAGTTCTTC.

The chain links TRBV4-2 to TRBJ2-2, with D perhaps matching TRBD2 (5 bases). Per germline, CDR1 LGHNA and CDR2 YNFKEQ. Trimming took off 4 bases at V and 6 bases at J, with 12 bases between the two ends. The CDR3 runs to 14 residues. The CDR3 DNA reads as TGTGCCAGCAGCCGGGAGACCCGGGCCGGGGAGCTGTTTTTT. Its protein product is CASSRETRAGELFF.

In DNA, the CDR3 is TGTGCCAGCAGCGTAGCTACGGGGCCCCTGCACGAGCAGTACTTC. It encodes CASSVATGPLHEQYF. The rearrangement links TRBV9 to TRBJ2-7; D possibly uses TRBD1 or TRBD2 (5 bases each). V was cut by 0 bases and J by 5 bases, with 15 bases left in between. This CDR3 contains 15 residues. Germline lookup yields CDR1 SGDLS and CDR2 YYNGEE. Based on the CDR3 plus reference TRBV9 and TRBJ2-7, the full variable domain is DSGVTQTPKHLITATGQRVTLRCSPRSGDLSVYWYQQSLDQGLQFLIQYYNGEERAKGNILERFSAQQFPDLHSELNLSSLELGDSALYFCASSVATGPLHEQYFGPGTRLTVT.

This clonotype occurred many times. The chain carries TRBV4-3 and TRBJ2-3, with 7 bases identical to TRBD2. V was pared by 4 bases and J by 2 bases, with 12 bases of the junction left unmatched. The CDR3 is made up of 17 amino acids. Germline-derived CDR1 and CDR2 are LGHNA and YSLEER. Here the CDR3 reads CASSPYGIAGATDTQYF. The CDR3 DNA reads TGCGCCAGCAGCCCCTATGGCATTGCGGGAGCCACAGATACGCAGTATTTT.

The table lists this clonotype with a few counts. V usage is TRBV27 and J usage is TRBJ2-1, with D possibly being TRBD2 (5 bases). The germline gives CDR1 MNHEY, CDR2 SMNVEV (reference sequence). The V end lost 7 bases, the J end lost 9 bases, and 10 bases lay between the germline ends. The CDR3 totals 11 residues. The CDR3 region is CASTRGREQFF. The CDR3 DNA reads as TGTGCCAGCACTCGCGGGCGTGAGCAGTTCTTC.

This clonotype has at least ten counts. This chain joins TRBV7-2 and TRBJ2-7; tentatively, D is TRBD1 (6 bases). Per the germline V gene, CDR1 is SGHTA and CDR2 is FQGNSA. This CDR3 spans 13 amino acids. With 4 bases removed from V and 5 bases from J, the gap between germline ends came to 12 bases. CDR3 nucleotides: TGTGCCAGCAGCTCTCACAGGGAACACGAGCAGTACTTC. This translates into CASSSHREHEQYF.

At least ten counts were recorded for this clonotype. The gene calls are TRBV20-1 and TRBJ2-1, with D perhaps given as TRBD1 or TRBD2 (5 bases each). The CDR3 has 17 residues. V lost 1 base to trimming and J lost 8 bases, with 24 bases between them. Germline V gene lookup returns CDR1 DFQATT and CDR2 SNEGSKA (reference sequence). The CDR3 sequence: CSARVRGRGVFRYEQFF. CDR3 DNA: TGCAGTGCTAGAGTCCGGGGCCGGGGAGTGTTTAGGTATGAGCAGTTCTTC.